The text below deals with one T cell receptor (beta chain). Its antigen is currently unknown. This sample stems from a study of OX40 agonist ivuxolimab in advanced cancers. Overall study context: Melanoma, hepatocellular carcinoma, head and neck or renal cell cancer occurred in dose-escalation patients. Prior therapy, whether anti-PD-1, anti-PD-L1 or anti-CTLA-4, was allowed, and roughly 44% had some.

J gave up 7 bases and V 4 bases, and 10 bases lay outside the gene matches. Germline-derived CDR1 and CDR2 are SGHAT and FQDESV (reference sequence). The CDR3 is 15 amino acids. Study conclusions and caveats: Doses of 0.1 to 3.0 mg/kg were accompanied by clonal expansion of CD4+ and CD8+ blood T cells by week 6.

Libraries were prepared by immunoSEQ multiplex PCR; TCRdb keeps only in-frame clonotypes and omits some of them. Of roughly 71,000 clones detected, 88% appear once; the ten largest clones hold less than 0.65%. The chain recombines TRBV11-1 with TRBJ2-1; TRBD1 aligns across 7 bases. This TCR came from an adult with an advanced solid tumor such as melanoma, head and neck, liver or kidney cancer. Sample: CD4+ or CD8+ T cells sorted from blood, taken in a trial of the OX40 agonist ivuxolimab. The CDR3 DNA reads as TGTGCCAGCAGCTCAGATAGGGGGCGAGAGAATGAGCAGTTCTTC. It codes for CASSSDRGRENEQFF.